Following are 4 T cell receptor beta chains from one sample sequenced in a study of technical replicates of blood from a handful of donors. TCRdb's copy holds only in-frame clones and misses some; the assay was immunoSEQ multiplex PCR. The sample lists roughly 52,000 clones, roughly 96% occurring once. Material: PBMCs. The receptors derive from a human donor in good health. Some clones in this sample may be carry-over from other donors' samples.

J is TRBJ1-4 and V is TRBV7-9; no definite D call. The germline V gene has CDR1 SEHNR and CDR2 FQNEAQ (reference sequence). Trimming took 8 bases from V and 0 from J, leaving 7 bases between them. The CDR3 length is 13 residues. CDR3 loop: CASGSATNEKLFF. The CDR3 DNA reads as TGTGCCAGCGGGAGTGCAACTAATGAAAAACTGTTTTTT.

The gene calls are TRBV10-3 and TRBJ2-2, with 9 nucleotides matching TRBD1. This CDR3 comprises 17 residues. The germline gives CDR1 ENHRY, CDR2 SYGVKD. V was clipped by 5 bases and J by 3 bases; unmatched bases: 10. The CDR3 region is CAISLLYRGQDTGELFF. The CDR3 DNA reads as TGTGCCATCAGTTTACTCTACAGGGGGCAGGACACCGGGGAGCTGTTTTTT.

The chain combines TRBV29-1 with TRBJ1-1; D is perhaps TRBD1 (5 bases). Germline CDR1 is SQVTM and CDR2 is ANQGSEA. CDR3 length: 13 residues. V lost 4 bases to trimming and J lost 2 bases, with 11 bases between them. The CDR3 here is CSVGQGLNTEAFF. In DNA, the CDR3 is TGCAGCGTTGGGCAGGGACTTAACACTGAAGCTTTCTTT.

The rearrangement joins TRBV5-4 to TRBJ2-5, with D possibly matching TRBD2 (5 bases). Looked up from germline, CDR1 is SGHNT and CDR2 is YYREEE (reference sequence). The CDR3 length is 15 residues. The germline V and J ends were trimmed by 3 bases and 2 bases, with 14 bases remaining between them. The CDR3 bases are TGTGCCAGCAGCTCGGACCGGGGTCTGCAAGAGACCCAGTACTTC. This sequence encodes CASSSDRGLQETQYF.